This is a list of T cell receptor beta chains from one sample in a study of T cell changes during pregnancy in multiple sclerosis. TCRdb keeps only in-frame clones here, not all; method: immunoSEQ multiplex PCR. This sample has about 68,000 clones, with approximately 90% found just once. The specimen was peripheral blood, collected in the third trimester of pregnancy. The receptors shown here come from a female donor with multiple sclerosis, enrolled in a pregnancy study. Each CDR3 is given with its conserved first and last residue. Fields, in order: J gene, clone size, D gene, V gene, CDR3 protein, CDR3 DNA. A D gene is named only where the DNA matches it firmly. A clone size is listed for some rows: how often the clone was seen (once, few, many), or a class if it is expanded.

J gene: TRBJ2-3
clone size: NA
D gene: TRBD1
V gene: TRBV6-1
CDR3 protein: CASSVGRQGADTQYF
CDR3 DNA: TGTGCCAGCAGTGTGGGGCGACAGGGCGCAGATACGCAGTATTTT

J gene: TRBJ1-5
clone size: NA
D gene: TRBD1
V gene: TRBV27
CDR3 protein: CASSQGQNNQPQHF
CDR3 DNA: TGTGCCAGCAGTCAGGGACAGAACAATCAGCCCCAGCATTTT

J gene: TRBJ1-2
clone size: once
D gene: NA
V gene: TRBV5-1
CDR3 protein: CASSLAGVGARRSYGYTF
CDR3 DNA: TGCGCCAGCAGCTTGGCCGGAGTAGGGGCGCGAAGATCGTATGGCTACACCTTC

J gene: TRBJ1-1
clone size: NA
D gene: NA
V gene: TRBV7-9
CDR3 protein: CASSLRVYVNTEAFF
CDR3 DNA: TGTGCCAGCAGCTTACGGGTTTATGTGAACACTGAAGCTTTCTTT

J gene: TRBJ2-5
clone size: NA
D gene: TRBD2
V gene: TRBV7-2
CDR3 protein: CASSPGPLAGGGETQYF
CDR3 DNA: TGTGCCAGCAGCCCCGGTCCCCTAGCGGGAGGGGGAGAGACCCAGTACTTC

J gene: TRBJ1-4
clone size: NA
D gene: NA
V gene: TRBV5-1
CDR3 protein: CASSLDPTGTPGKLFF
CDR3 DNA: TGCGCCAGCAGCTTGGATCCAACCGGGACACCCGGCAAACTGTTTTTT

J gene: TRBJ2-1
clone size: NA
D gene: NA
V gene: TRBV7-2
CDR3 protein: CASSFAGAGEQFF
CDR3 DNA: TGTGCCAGCAGCTTCGCGGGTGCTGGTGAGCAGTTCTTC

J gene: TRBJ1-1
clone size: NA
D gene: NA
V gene: TRBV25-1
CDR3 protein: CATRQAENTEAFF
CDR3 DNA: TGTGCCACCCGACAGGCAGAGAACACTGAAGCTTTCTTT

J gene: TRBJ2-5
clone size: NA
D gene: NA
V gene: TRBV10-1
CDR3 protein: CASSEGRVGRETQYF
CDR3 DNA: TGCGCCAGCAGTGAGGGCAGGGTCGGTCGAGAGACCCAGTACTTC

J gene: TRBJ2-5
clone size: few
D gene: NA
V gene: TRBV4-3
CDR3 protein: CASSQDPQGMETQYF
CDR3 DNA: TGCGCCAGCAGCCAAGATCCCCAGGGTATGGAGACCCAGTACTTC

J gene: TRBJ1-5
clone size: NA
D gene: TRBD1
V gene: TRBV7-9
CDR3 protein: CASSLGQGEGQPQHF
CDR3 DNA: TGTGCCAGCAGCTTAGGACAGGGAGAGGGTCAGCCCCAGCATTTT

J gene: TRBJ2-2
clone size: NA
D gene: NA
V gene: TRBV7-9
CDR3 protein: CASSLALGVNTGELFF
CDR3 DNA: TGTGCCAGCAGCTTAGCGCTCGGGGTTAACACCGGGGAGCTGTTTTTT

J gene: TRBJ1-3
clone size: NA
D gene: NA
V gene: TRBV27
CDR3 protein: CASGIPASGNTIYF
CDR3 DNA: TGTGCCAGCGGCATCCCTGCCTCTGGAAACACCATATATTTT

J gene: TRBJ2-2
clone size: once
D gene: NA
V gene: TRBV18
CDR3 protein: CASSPYREANTGELFF
CDR3 DNA: TGTGCCAGCTCACCATACAGGGAAGCGAACACCGGGGAGCTGTTTTTT

J gene: TRBJ1-5
clone size: NA
D gene: TRBD1
V gene: TRBV2
CDR3 protein: CASSSDRGFSNQPQHF
CDR3 DNA: TGTGCCAGCAGCTCGGACAGGGGCTTTAGCAATCAGCCCCAGCATTTT

J gene: TRBJ2-1
clone size: NA
D gene: TRBD2
V gene: TRBV30
CDR3 protein: CAWSSGTSAYNEQFF
CDR3 DNA: TGTGCCTGGAGTTCCGGGACTAGCGCGTACAATGAGCAGTTCTTC

J gene: TRBJ2-7
clone size: once
D gene: NA
V gene: TRBV7-2
CDR3 protein: CASSSQGLYEQYF
CDR3 DNA: TGTGCCAGCAGTTCGCAGGGTCTCTACGAGCAGTACTTC

J gene: TRBJ1-2
clone size: NA
D gene: NA
V gene: TRBV5-4
CDR3 protein: CASSSTVPGGYTF
CDR3 DNA: TGTGCCAGCAGCTCCACGGTTCCGGGAGGCTACACCTTC

J gene: TRBJ1-3
clone size: NA
D gene: TRBD1
V gene: TRBV6-5
CDR3 protein: CASSYSTGTGNTIYF
CDR3 DNA: TGTGCCAGCAGTTACTCGACAGGGACTGGAAACACCATATATTTT

J gene: TRBJ2-3
clone size: once
D gene: TRBD1
V gene: TRBV7-2
CDR3 protein: CASRTGTGGSDTQYF
CDR3 DNA: TGTGCCAGCAGAACGGGGACAGGGGGTTCTGATACGCAGTATTTT

J gene: TRBJ1-2
clone size: NA
D gene: NA
V gene: TRBV30
CDR3 protein: CAWSPRGPGYTF
CDR3 DNA: TGTGCCTGGAGCCCCCGAGGGCCCGGCTACACCTTC

J gene: TRBJ2-5
clone size: NA
D gene: TRBD2
V gene: TRBV6-5
CDR3 protein: CASSGTSQETQYF
CDR3 DNA: TGTGCCAGCAGTGGGACTAGCCAAGAGACCCAGTACTTC

J gene: TRBJ1-5
clone size: NA
D gene: NA
V gene: TRBV29-1
CDR3 protein: CSVAGADQPQHF
CDR3 DNA: TGCAGCGTTGCAGGGGCCGATCAGCCCCAGCATTTT

J gene: TRBJ2-3
clone size: NA
D gene: NA
V gene: TRBV7-8
CDR3 protein: CASTQRAGSDTQYF
CDR3 DNA: TGTGCCAGCACCCAGAGGGCTGGGTCGGATACGCAGTATTTT

J gene: TRBJ1-2
clone size: NA
D gene: NA
V gene: TRBV29-1
CDR3 protein: CSVNRLPSYGYTF
CDR3 DNA: TGCAGCGTTAACAGGCTCCCTTCCTATGGCTACACCTTC

J gene: TRBJ2-7
clone size: NA
D gene: TRBD1
V gene: TRBV11-2
CDR3 protein: CASSLGQGEQYF
CDR3 DNA: TGTGCCAGCAGCCTCGGACAGGGCGAGCAGTACTTC

J gene: TRBJ2-6
clone size: NA
D gene: TRBD2
V gene: TRBV9
CDR3 protein: CASRAGSGANVLTF
CDR3 DNA: TGTGCCAGCAGAGCGGGATCTGGGGCCAACGTCCTGACTTTC

J gene: TRBJ2-7
clone size: NA
D gene: TRBD2
V gene: TRBV10-2
CDR3 protein: CATGTSGRFSYEQYF
CDR3 DNA: TGCGCCACCGGGACTAGCGGGAGGTTCTCCTACGAGCAGTACTTC

J gene: TRBJ2-2
clone size: NA
D gene: NA
V gene: TRBV19
CDR3 protein: CASSPYSGTLQTGELFF
CDR3 DNA: TGTGCCAGTAGTCCCTATTCCGGGACACTACAGACCGGGGAGCTGTTTTTT

J gene: TRBJ2-7
clone size: NA
D gene: NA
V gene: TRBV4-2
CDR3 protein: CASSQGGLSYEQYF
CDR3 DNA: TGTGCCAGCAGCCAAGGGGGACTGAGTTACGAGCAGTACTTC

J gene: TRBJ1-1
clone size: NA
D gene: NA
V gene: TRBV30
CDR3 protein: CAWTQGLGQLGNTEAFF
CDR3 DNA: TGTGCCTGGACACAAGGCTTAGGACAGCTAGGGAACACTGAAGCTTTCTTT

J gene: TRBJ1-3
clone size: once
D gene: NA
V gene: TRBV7-2
CDR3 protein: CASSRQVHSGNTIYF
CDR3 DNA: TGTGCCAGCAGCCGACAGGTGCACTCTGGAAACACCATATATTTT

J gene: TRBJ1-5
clone size: NA
D gene: TRBD1
V gene: TRBV5-1
CDR3 protein: CASSPKPGGSQPQHF
CDR3 DNA: TGCGCCAGCAGCCCGAAGCCAGGGGGAAGCCAGCCCCAGCATTTT

J gene: TRBJ2-5
clone size: NA
D gene: TRBD2
V gene: TRBV7-3
CDR3 protein: CASSSWTSGGGGTQYF
CDR3 DNA: TGTGCCAGCAGCTCCTGGACTAGCGGGGGCGGGGGGACCCAGTACTTC

J gene: TRBJ2-1
clone size: once
D gene: TRBD2
V gene: TRBV4-3
CDR3 protein: CASSQDASGGINEQFF
CDR3 DNA: TGCGCCAGCAGCCAAGATGCTAGCGGGGGGATCAATGAGCAGTTCTTC

J gene: TRBJ1-1
clone size: NA
D gene: NA
V gene: TRBV19
CDR3 protein: CASTLDRRNTEAFF
CDR3 DNA: TGTGCCAGTACCCTAGACAGACGTAACACTGAAGCTTTCTTT

J gene: TRBJ1-2
clone size: NA
D gene: TRBD1
V gene: TRBV6-5
CDR3 protein: CASSYSGGQGANGYTF
CDR3 DNA: TGTGCCAGCAGTTACTCGGGAGGACAGGGGGCTAATGGCTACACCTTC

J gene: TRBJ2-7
clone size: NA
D gene: TRBD1
V gene: TRBV5-6
CDR3 protein: CASQTGELPYEQYF
CDR3 DNA: TGTGCCAGCCAGACAGGGGAGCTTCCCTACGAGCAGTACTTC

J gene: TRBJ2-5
clone size: NA
D gene: NA
V gene: TRBV7-9
CDR3 protein: CASSFAGTSETQYF
CDR3 DNA: TGTGCCAGCAGCTTCGCCGGGACATCCGAGACCCAGTACTTC

J gene: TRBJ2-3
clone size: NA
D gene: TRBD1
V gene: TRBV30
CDR3 protein: CAWSGQGEDTQYF
CDR3 DNA: TGTGCCTGGAGTGGACAGGGAGAGGATACGCAGTATTTT

J gene: TRBJ2-7
clone size: NA
D gene: TRBD2
V gene: TRBV19
CDR3 protein: CASSGVAGSNEQYF
CDR3 DNA: TGTGCCAGTAGTGGGGTAGCGGGATCAAACGAGCAGTACTTC

J gene: TRBJ2-7
clone size: NA
D gene: NA
V gene: TRBV4-3
CDR3 protein: CASSPDLYEQYF
CDR3 DNA: TGCGCCAGCAGCCCAGACCTGTACGAGCAGTACTTC

J gene: TRBJ2-7
clone size: NA
D gene: NA
V gene: TRBV29-1
CDR3 protein: CSAGDYEQYF
CDR3 DNA: TGCAGCGCCGGAGACTACGAGCAGTACTTC

J gene: TRBJ1-1
clone size: NA
D gene: TRBD1
V gene: TRBV5-1
CDR3 protein: CASSSGQGAPGAFF
CDR3 DNA: TGCGCCAGCAGCTCGGGACAGGGGGCTCCTGGAGCTTTCTTT

J gene: TRBJ2-3
clone size: NA
D gene: NA
V gene: TRBV29-1
CDR3 protein: CSVEEEEADTQYF
CDR3 DNA: TGCAGCGTTGAAGAGGAGGAGGCAGATACGCAGTATTTT

J gene: TRBJ2-1
clone size: once
D gene: NA
V gene: TRBV2
CDR3 protein: CASEQGRNEQFF
CDR3 DNA: TGTGCCAGCGAACAGGGTCGTAATGAGCAGTTCTTC

J gene: TRBJ1-4
clone size: NA
D gene: TRBD1
V gene: TRBV19
CDR3 protein: CASSHYTGVGEKLFF
CDR3 DNA: TGTGCCAGTAGTCACTACACAGGGGTCGGGGAAAAACTGTTTTTT

J gene: TRBJ1-1
clone size: NA
D gene: NA
V gene: TRBV11-2
CDR3 protein: CASSLGPGAEAFF
CDR3 DNA: TGTGCCAGCAGCTTAGGCCCGGGGGCTGAAGCTTTCTTT

J gene: TRBJ2-3
clone size: NA
D gene: TRBD2
V gene: TRBV4-2
CDR3 protein: CASSQDILAGRKDTQYF
CDR3 DNA: TGTGCCAGCAGCCAAGATATTCTAGCGGGGAGAAAAGATACGCAGTATTTT

J gene: TRBJ2-7
clone size: NA
D gene: TRBD2
V gene: TRBV6-5
CDR3 protein: CASSLSGRDEQYF
CDR3 DNA: TGTGCCAGCAGTCTTAGCGGGAGGGACGAGCAGTACTTC

J gene: TRBJ1-5
clone size: NA
D gene: TRBD1
V gene: TRBV25-1
CDR3 protein: CASSDGQGRQPQHF
CDR3 DNA: TGTGCCAGCAGTGACGGACAGGGGCGGCAGCCCCAGCATTTT

J gene: TRBJ1-5
clone size: few
D gene: TRBD1
V gene: TRBV6-5
CDR3 protein: CASSYSGQGGQPQHF
CDR3 DNA: TGTGCCAGCAGTTACTCCGGACAGGGCGGTCAGCCCCAGCATTTT

J gene: TRBJ1-1
clone size: NA
D gene: TRBD1
V gene: TRBV5-5
CDR3 protein: CASSYSRDRNTEAFF
CDR3 DNA: TGTGCCAGCAGCTACTCCAGGGACAGGAACACTGAAGCTTTCTTT